This T cell receptor beta chain was recorded in a study of blood T cells in healthy people across ages. Study outcomes and limitations: Greater diversity and more naive CD4+ cells were seen in long-lived donors than in aged donors.

The CDR3 length is 14 residues. The V and J ends lost 8 bases and 4 bases, in that order; junction bases with no gene match: 9. The germline CDR1 and CDR2 sequences are MNHEY and SVGAGI. The authors ran a second PCR of about 6 to 12 cycles using a sample-barcoded 5' primer and a J-beta primer mix. TCRdb fed the 5' RACE reads into MiXCR, producing one record per CDR3 protein. The sample shows about 1.8 million distinct CDR3 sequences, about 49% of them seen only once. Notes on this clonotype: No antigen is known for it.

This chain connects TRBV6-5 to TRBJ2-3; 7 bases align to TRBD1. Sequences were obtained from blood. The clonotype comes from a woman aged 40-49 years in good health. In DNA, the CDR3 is TGTGCCAGCGGTAAGACAGGGTACGCAGATACGCAGTATTTT. Translating it yields CASGKTGYADTQYF.